This paragraph covers one TCR beta chain sequence. No antigen is known for it. At one of its ends the junction is not consistent with the germline gene, which may arise from a read error. RNA was extracted from bulk tissue without any cell sorting. The data were taken from a study of tumor and adjacent non-tumor tissue in lung cancer. Whole-study results and caveats: Tumor repertoires had a smaller top 100 clone share than normal lung. Compared with tumor, normal lung showed significantly lower TCR diversity.

TCRbeta libraries were built with three rounds of nested PCR, modified from ARM-PCR. Using its own MiXCR run on the multiplex PCR reads, TCRdb lists one record per CDR3 protein. The sample yields some 74,000 distinct CDR3 sequences, roughly 72% seen once. Germline V gene lookup returns CDR1 DFQATT and CDR2 SNEGSKA (reference sequence). This CDR3 has 9 residues. The TCR originated in a woman in her thirties or forties with non-small cell lung cancer. Sequenced: lung tumor tissue. The chain joins TRBV20-1 to TRBJ2-7; D call uncertain. The CDR3 bases are TGCAATTCTAGAGACGAGGAGCTCTTC. Its protein is CNSRDEELF.